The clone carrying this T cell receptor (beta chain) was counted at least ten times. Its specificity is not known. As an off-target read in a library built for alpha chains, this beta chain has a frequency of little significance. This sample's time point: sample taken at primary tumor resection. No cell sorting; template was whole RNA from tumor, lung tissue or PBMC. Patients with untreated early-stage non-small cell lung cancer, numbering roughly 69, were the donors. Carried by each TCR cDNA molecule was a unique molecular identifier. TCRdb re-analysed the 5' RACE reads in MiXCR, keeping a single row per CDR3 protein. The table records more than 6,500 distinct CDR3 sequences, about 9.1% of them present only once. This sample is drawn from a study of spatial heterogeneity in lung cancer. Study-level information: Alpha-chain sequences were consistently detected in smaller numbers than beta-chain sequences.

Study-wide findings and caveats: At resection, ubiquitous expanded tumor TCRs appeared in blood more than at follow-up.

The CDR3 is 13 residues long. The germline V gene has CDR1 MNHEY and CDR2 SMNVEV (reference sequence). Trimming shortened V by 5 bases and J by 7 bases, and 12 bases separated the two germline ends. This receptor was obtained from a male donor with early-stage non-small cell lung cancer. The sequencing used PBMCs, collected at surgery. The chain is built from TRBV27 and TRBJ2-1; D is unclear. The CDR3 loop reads CASSPFVRNEQFF. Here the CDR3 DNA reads TGTGCCAGCAGTCCCTTCGTCCGGAATGAGCAGTTCTTC.